This T cell receptor beta chain originates from a study of T cell changes during pregnancy in multiple sclerosis. This table comes from immunoSEQ multiplex PCR, and its TCRdb copy is limited to in-frame clones, with some not included. Of tens of thousands of clones in the sample, roughly nine tenths were seen once. The material was CD4+ T cells from peripheral blood mononuclear cells, obtained in the first trimester of pregnancy. The receptor was isolated from a female donor with multiple sclerosis, enrolled in a pregnancy study.

The DNA of the CDR3 is TGTGCCAGCAGTGAAAGGGGACTTAGCTCAGATACGCAGTATTTT. Encoded protein: CASSERGLSSDTQYF. The chain carries TRBV2 and TRBJ2-3; maybe TRBD2 (6 bases). There are 15 residues in the CDR3. V was cut by 2 bases and J by 4 bases, with 13 bases left in between. Germline V gene sequence: CDR1 SNHLY, CDR2 FYNNEI.